This TCR beta chain was documented in a study of blood T cell repertoires in COVID-19. Study details: The study drew acute and convalescent COVID-19 samples from the United States, Italy and Spain.

As handled by the study authors: Amplification of reference gene primers was used by the study to estimate nucleated cell counts. Only in-frame clones appear in the TCRdb table, and some are missing; sequencing was by immunoSEQ multiplex PCR. That table supplies the V and J calls and clone size; D and trimming were determined from the DNA. The top ten hold approximately 2% of the sample, which has about 440,000 clones, roughly 87% seen once. Germline-derived CDR1 and CDR2 are SGHRS and YFSETQ. V was trimmed by 1 base and J by 4 bases, leaving 12 bases between them. This CDR3 region has 14 residues. The participants were between roughly 18 and 100 years old and came from 24 US areas. Which cohort a participant joined came from the clinical history participants gave.

The chain combines TRBV5-1 with TRBJ2-7, with D hard to call. The sequenced sample consisted of PBMCs or T cells enriched from blood (not recorded which). The TCR comes from a woman between 18 and 29 years old with acute COVID-19. CDR3 loop: CASSLLQLSYEQYF. The CDR3 DNA reads as TGCGCCAGCAGCTTGTTACAGTTATCATACGAGCAGTACTTC. Variable domain in full (rest from reference TRBV5-1 and TRBJ2-7): KAGVTQTPRYLIKTRGQQVTLSCSPISGHRSVSWYQQTPGQGLQFLFEYFSETQRNKGNFPGRFSGRQFSNSRSEMNVSTLELGDSALYLCASSLLQLSYEQYFGPGTRLTVT.